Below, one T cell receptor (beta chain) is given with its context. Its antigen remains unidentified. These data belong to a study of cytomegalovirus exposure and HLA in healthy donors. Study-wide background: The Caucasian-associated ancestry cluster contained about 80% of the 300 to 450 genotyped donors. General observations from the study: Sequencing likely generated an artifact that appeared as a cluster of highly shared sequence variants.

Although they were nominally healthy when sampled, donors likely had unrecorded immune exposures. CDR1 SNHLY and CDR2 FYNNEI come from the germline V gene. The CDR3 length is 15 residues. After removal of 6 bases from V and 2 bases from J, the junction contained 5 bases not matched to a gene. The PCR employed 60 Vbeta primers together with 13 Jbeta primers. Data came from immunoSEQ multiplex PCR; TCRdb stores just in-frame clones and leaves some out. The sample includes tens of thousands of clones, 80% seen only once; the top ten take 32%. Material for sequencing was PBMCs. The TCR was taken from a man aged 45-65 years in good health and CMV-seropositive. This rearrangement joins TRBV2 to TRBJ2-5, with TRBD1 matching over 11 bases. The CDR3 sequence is CASRAGTGGQETQYF. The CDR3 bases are TGTGCCAGCAGAGCCGGGACAGGGGGTCAAGAGACCCAGTACTTC.